These 24 T cell receptor beta chains were sequenced from one sample in a study of shared clonotypes between healthy human individuals. Naive CD8 cells, CD45RO-negative and positively selected for CCR7, excluded terminally differentiated effector memory CD45RA+ cells. Sequenced by immunoSEQ multiplex PCR; TCRdb stores in-frame clones only, minus some. The table has 600,000 or so clones, roughly 98% seen once; the top ten hold less than 0.35%. Sequenced input: naive CD8+ T cells sorted from blood. Receptor source: a man under 40 in good health.

Concerning this clone: Additional DNA sequences in this sample encode the identical CDR3. The J gene is TRBJ2-6, the V gene TRBV5-4, with D possibly matching TRBD2 (6 bases). The CDR3 has 15 amino acids. The germline V gene encodes CDR1 SGHNT and CDR2 YYREEE (reference sequence). V was trimmed by 2 bases and J by 2 bases, leaving 8 bases between them. In DNA form, the CDR3 reads TGTGCCAGCAGCTTATCGGGAGCTGGGGCCAACGTCCTGACTTTC. Translation: CASSLSGAGANVLTF.

This rearrangement joins TRBV29-1 to TRBJ2-1; 14 bases are shared with TRBD2. Germline lookup yields CDR1 SQVTM and CDR2 ANQGSEA. V was pared by 6 bases and J by 2 bases, with 9 bases of the junction left unmatched. The CDR3 is made up of 17 amino acids. For the CDR3, the DNA is TGCAGCGTCGAGGGACTAGCGGGAGTCGGGCCCTACAATGAGCAGTTCTTC. As protein: CSVEGLAGVGPYNEQFF.

In regard to this clone: This CDR3 fails to terminate in the conserved phenylalanine or tryptophan, so it likely reflects a read error. No DNA is shown, since the ends of the CDR3 on it are uncertain; the CDR3 is the one TCRdb lists. The J gene is TRBJ2-7, the V gene TRBV21-1; the table gives TRBD2 as D, unverified against the DNA. TRBV21-1 is deemed a pseudogene. Including both end residues, the CDR3 is 8 amino acids long. CDR3 sequence reads: CASRSGGT.

This sequence joins TRBV5-6 and TRBJ2-3; 8 bases align to TRBD1. This CDR3 has 17 residues. Germline V gives CDR1 SGHDT, CDR2 YYEEEE. The ends lost 4 bases at V and 0 bases at J; junction bases unmatched: 10. Here the CDR3 reads CASSIGWTGKSTDTQYF. The DNA of the CDR3 is TGTGCCAGCAGCATTGGATGGACAGGGAAGAGCACAGATACGCAGTATTTT. Together with reference TRBV5-6 and TRBJ2-3, the CDR3 gives the full variable domain: DAGVTQSPTHLIKTRGQQVTLRCSPKSGHDTVSWYQQALGQGPQFIFQYYEEEERQRGNFPDRFSGHQFPNYSSELNVNALLLGDSALYLCASSIGWTGKSTDTQYFGPGTRLTVL.

The V and J genes are TRBV5-4 and TRBJ2-5; D may be TRBD2 (5 bases). CDR3 length: 14 residues. CDR1 is SGHNT, CDR2 YYREEE, per germline (reference sequence). Trimming pared 3 bases from V and 0 bases from J, leaving 9 bases between. The chain's CDR3 is CASSYSGNQETQYF. CDR3 sequence (DNA): TGTGCCAGCAGCTATTCCGGGAACCAAGAGACCCAGTACTTC.

The rearrangement links TRBV7-9 to TRBJ1-1; TRBD1 agrees at 8 bases. Germline values: CDR1 SEHNR, CDR2 FQNEAQ (reference sequence). This CDR3 region has 14 residues. Unmatched junction bases numbered 5, after V lost 5 bases and J lost 3 bases. CDR3 sequence reads: CASSNTGGHTEAFF. CDR3 DNA: TGTGCCAGCAGCAATACAGGGGGTCACACTGAAGCTTTCTTT.

Turning to this clone: One junction end disagrees with the germline gene, perhaps due to a read error. The genes are TRBV4-3 and TRBJ2-7; D ambiguous. CDR3 size: 13 residues. Looked up from germline, CDR1 is LGHNA and CDR2 is YSLEER. CDR3 coding DNA: TGCGCCAGCAGCCAAGATCTCGGAACTGGGCAAACATTC. Translation: CASSQDLGTGQTF.

The chain uses TRBV6-6 and TRBJ2-7; D is uncertain. Germline CDR1 and CDR2: MNHNY and SVGAGI (reference sequence). V lost 5 bases to trimming and J lost 3 bases, with 5 bases between them. This CDR3 has 11 amino acids. In DNA form, the CDR3 reads TGTGCCAGCAGTGGAGTCTACGAGCAGTACTTC. This translates into CASSGVYEQYF.

The chain couples TRBV25-1 to TRBJ2-7; D unresolved. Germline V CDR1 and CDR2: MGHDK, SYGVNS. There are 14 residues in the CDR3. V lost 5 bases to trimming and J lost 2 bases, with 13 bases between them. The CDR3 coding sequence is TGTGCCAGCAGTAGAGGACGGAGAGCCTACGAGCAGTACTTC. This codes for CASSRGRRAYEQYF.

The chain couples TRBV19 to TRBJ1-1, with TRBD1 identical over 8 bases. Germline CDR1 and CDR2: LNHDA and SQIVND (reference sequence). There are 14 residues in the CDR3. V was clipped by 6 bases and J by 1 base; unmatched bases: 4. CDR3 amino acids: CASRAGGGNTEAFF. CDR3 bases: TGTGCCAGTAGGGCAGGGGGCGGGAACACTGAAGCTTTCTTT.

This chain uses TRBV7-9 with TRBJ2-2; 9 bases map to TRBD1. Per the germline V gene, CDR1 is SEHNR and CDR2 is FQNEAQ (reference sequence). This CDR3 has 15 amino acids. V lost 5 bases to trimming and J lost 4 bases; unmatched junction nucleotides: 5. The CDR3 loop reads CASSPPDRGTGELFF. The CDR3 DNA follows: TGTGCCAGCAGCCCACCGGACAGGGGCACCGGGGAGCTGTTTTTT.

The gene calls are TRBV5-1 and TRBJ2-7; D is undetermined. The CDR3 length is 14 residues. The V end lost 4 bases, the J end lost 3 bases, and 14 bases lay between the germline ends. Germline V gives CDR1 SGHRS, CDR2 YFSETQ. The CDR3 sequence is CASSTGPDDYEQYF. In nucleotides, the CDR3 is TGCGCCAGCAGCACCGGACCGGACGACTACGAGCAGTACTTC.

This clone has just one count. This sequence joins TRBV27 and TRBJ2-5; 9 nucleotides match TRBD1. The J segment lost 5 bases and the V segment lost 5 bases, leaving 9 bases of the junction unmatched. CDR1 is MNHEY and CDR2 is SMNVEV in the germline V gene (reference sequence). This CDR3 has 15 amino acids. The CDR3: CASSTLTGGEETQYF. The CDR3 DNA is TGTGCCAGCAGTACCTTGACAGGGGGTGAGGAGACCCAGTACTTC.

A note on this clone: In the same sample, other DNA sequences code for this CDR3. The chain recombines TRBV29-1 with TRBJ2-7; D not certain. Looked up from germline, CDR1 is SQVTM and CDR2 is ANQGSEA. This CDR3 spans 12 amino acids. Trimming removed 5 bases at V and 0 bases at J, with 8 bases between. CDR3: CSVRDNSYEQYF. DNA for the CDR3: TGCAGCGTTCGAGATAACTCCTACGAGCAGTACTTC.

The chain is built from TRBV9 and TRBJ2-3, with 9 positions matching TRBD2. Germline trimming cut 0 bases from V and 0 bases from J; bases unmatched to any gene: 2. The CDR3 loop spans 16 amino acids. The germline CDR1 and CDR2 sequences are SGDLS and YYNGEE. CDR3 amino acids: CASSVATSGSTDTQYF. CDR3 nucleotide sequence: TGTGCCAGCAGCGTAGCGACTAGCGGAAGCACAGATACGCAGTATTTT.

On this clone: Distinct nucleotide sequences in the sample also encode this CDR3. The chain joins TRBV7-9 to TRBJ1-2, with D unresolved. CDR1 SEHNR and CDR2 FQNEAQ come from the germline V gene (reference sequence). The length of the CDR3 is 13 residues. V shed 2 bases and J shed 4 bases, with 8 bases lying between them. The DNA of the CDR3 is TGTGCCAGCAGCTTATCTGAGGGCTATGGCTACACCTTC. This translates into CASSLSEGYGYTF.

Concerning this clone: The same CDR3 arises from other DNA sequences in this sample as well. The chain couples TRBV11-2 to TRBJ2-1; TRBD2 aligns across 9 bases. The CDR3 sequence is 15 residues long. The V segment lost 6 bases and the J segment 4 bases; nucleotides outside the gene matches: 7. Germline CDR1 is SGHAT and CDR2 is FQNNGV. The CDR3 loop is CASSSTSGRYNEQFF. The CDR3 DNA reads as TGTGCCAGCAGTAGTACTAGCGGGCGTTACAATGAGCAGTTCTTC.

J is TRBJ2-1 and V is TRBV7-9; D is unresolved. Between the trimmed V and J ends, which lost 5 bases and 8 bases, there was a span of 19 bases. The CDR3 has 15 residues. Germline V gives CDR1 SEHNR, CDR2 FQNEAQ (reference sequence). CDR3 sequence: CASSREKGLEDEQFF. The CDR3 nucleotides are TGTGCCAGCAGCCGCGAGAAAGGTCTAGAGGATGAGCAGTTCTTC.

The gene calls are TRBV30 and TRBJ2-5; tentatively, D is TRBD1 or TRBD2 (7 bases each). The CDR3 is 14 amino acids. V lost 0 bases and J 7 bases, leaving 15 bases between the germline ends. From germline, CDR1 is GTSNPN and CDR2 SVGIG (reference sequence). This chain's CDR3 is CAWSVAGQRGTQYF. The CDR3 DNA reads TGTGCCTGGAGTGTAGCGGGACAGCGGGGGACCCAGTACTTC.

This clone came up once. The chain has TRBV7-9 and TRBJ1-1; D remains unclear. The germline CDR1 and CDR2 sequences are SEHNR and FQNEAQ (reference sequence). This CDR3 comprises 13 residues. The V end was cut by 5 bases, the J end by 1 base, with 8 bases between. CDR3 protein: CASSGPANTEAFF. In DNA, the CDR3 is TGTGCCAGCAGCGGGCCCGCGAACACTGAAGCTTTCTTT.

The chain is built from TRBV19 and TRBJ2-7; D gene uncertain. Germline lookup yields CDR1 LNHDA and CDR2 SQIVND (reference sequence). This CDR3 is built from 15 residues. Trimming removed 4 bases at V and 1 base at J, with 14 bases between. CDR3 in amino acids: CASSTLEGLSYEQYF. CDR3 in DNA: TGTGCCAGTAGTACGCTAGAAGGCTTATCCTACGAGCAGTACTTC.

CDR3 sequence (DNA): TGTGCCAGTAGTGAAGAGACTAGTTGGGGGCACGGGGAGCTGTTTTTT. This codes for CASSEETSWGHGELFF. The chain is built from TRBV19 and TRBJ2-2, with D perhaps assigned TRBD1 or TRBD2 (6 bases each). CDR1 LNHDA and CDR2 SQIVND come from the germline V gene (reference sequence). V lost 5 bases to trimming and J lost 7 bases, with 20 bases between them. The length of the CDR3 is 16 residues.

The V and J genes are TRBV11-2 and TRBJ2-1; D is uncertain. The CDR3 sequence is 15 residues long. The germline CDR1 and CDR2 sequences are SGHAT and FQNNGV. The V gene lost 4 bases and the J gene lost 2 bases, with 12 bases spanning the gap. The DNA of the CDR3 is TGTGCCAGCAGCTCGACTCCGCGTACCTACAATGAGCAGTTCTTC. Encoded protein: CASSSTPRTYNEQFF.

This clone appeared a single time. V usage is TRBV6-5 and J usage is TRBJ2-1; a possible D gene is TRBD1 (6 bases). The CDR3 covers 14 residues. Germline V gives CDR1 MNHEY, CDR2 SVGAGI. Trimming left V 2 bases short and J 4 bases short, with 9 bases between. CDR3 amino acids: CASSYQDSYNEQFF. CDR3 in DNA: TGTGCCAGCAGTTACCAGGACAGTTACAATGAGCAGTTCTTC.